The following is a TCR beta chain sequence with its context. This sample was taken from a study of T cells in Graves' hyperthyroidism and ophthalmopathy. The CDR3 regions of TCR beta were amplified from RNA transcripts. The TCR CDR3 was amplified in a first-round RT-PCR using the HTBI primer set. MiXCR, run by TCRdb on the multiplex PCR reads, gives a single entry per CDR3 protein. The data hold over 350,000 distinct CDR3 sequences, with around 20% observed a single time. This CDR3 is 15 amino acids long. V lost 4 bases, J lost 2 bases, and 13 bases lay in between. Germline V gives CDR1 SGDLS, CDR2 YYNGEE.

This TCR was sampled from a man aged 18 to 30 with Graves' ophthalmopathy. Sequencing input: blood. The chain combines TRBV9 with TRBJ2-1; possibly TRBD1 or TRBD2 for D (6 bases each). The CDR3: CASSPPGAPYNEQFF. As DNA, the CDR3 is TGTGCCAGCAGCCCACCGGGGGCCCCCTACAATGAGCAGTTCTTC.